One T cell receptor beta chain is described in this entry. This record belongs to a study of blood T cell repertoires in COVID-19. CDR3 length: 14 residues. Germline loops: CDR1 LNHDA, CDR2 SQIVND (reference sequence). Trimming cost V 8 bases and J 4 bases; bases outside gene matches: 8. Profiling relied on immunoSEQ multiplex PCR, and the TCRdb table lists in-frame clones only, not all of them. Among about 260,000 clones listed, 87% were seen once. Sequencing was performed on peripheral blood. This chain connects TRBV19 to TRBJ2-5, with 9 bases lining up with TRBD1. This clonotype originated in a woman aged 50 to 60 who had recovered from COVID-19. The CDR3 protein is CASGVGQGVETQYF. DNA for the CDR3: TGTGCCAGTGGAGTGGGACAGGGAGTAGAGACCCAGTACTTC.